This T cell receptor (beta chain) was profiled in a study of STAT5B mutations in CD4+ large granular lymphocyte leukemia. Study context: Among healthy controls, a particular HLA allele went with more CDR3 'QG' motifs.

Healthy controls were blood donor buffy coats. Per the germline V gene, CDR1 is SGHTS and CDR2 is YDEGEE. The CDR3 covers 16 residues. Trimming stripped 0 bases from V and 4 bases from J, with 16 bases between. Findings and limits, study-wide: Compared with healthy controls (2/35), patient top clones favored TRBV06 (8/27).

The assay was run at survey level. The assay was immunoSEQ multiplex PCR, and TCRdb's table has in-frame clones only and misses some. The sample lists some 30,000 clones, just under 80% seen once, with 2.5% to 3% in the top ten. A note on this clone: Its cognate antigen is unknown.

The sequencing sample was made of CD4+ T cells from blood buffy coats. The source of this sequence is a human donor in good health. The gene calls are TRBV5-8 and TRBJ2-5; D might be TRBD2 (7 bases). CDR3: CASSLARGATGETQYF. The CDR3, as DNA: TGTGCCAGCAGCTTGGCCCGGGGGGCGACTGGAGAGACCCAGTACTTC.